Listed below are T cell receptor beta chains from one sample, sequenced in a study of control samples from healthy donors and cancer patients. The assay was immunoSEQ multiplex PCR, and TCRdb's table has in-frame clones only and misses some. The sample yields around 95,000 clones, about 82% seen once. Specimen: blood. Source of these receptors: a young man in good health. The CDR3 runs from the conserved cysteine through the conserved F or W.

v_call	j_call	cdr3_aa
TRBV6-5	TRBJ1-1	CASRLQADNTEAFF
TRBV2	TRBJ2-1	CASSHTTGIYEQFF
TRBV5-1	TRBJ1-1	CASSLANPGGEAFF
TRBV14	TRBJ1-1	CASSQGWDRTHMNTEAFF
TRBV11-2	TRBJ1-1	CASSLSWGAEAFF
TRBV9	TRBJ2-2	CASSVAMGFTGELFF
TRBV18	TRBJ1-4	CASSSSGEANEKLFF
TRBV23-1	TRBJ1-6	CASSQSGDRTNSPLHF
TRBV6-5	TRBJ1-5	CASRTGPNQPQHF
TRBV19	TRBJ1-3	CASSIAGISGNTIYF
TRBV6-1	TRBJ1-2	CASSEYGNYGYTF
TRBV9	TRBJ2-5	CASSVIAGDQETQYF
TRBV12-3/TRBV12-4	TRBJ2-1	CASSSPPSKQFF
TRBV15	TRBJ2-1	CATSKGTGRVGNEQFF
TRBV15	TRBJ1-2	CATSRDGGAGYGYTF
TRBV5-6	TRBJ2-3	CASSARSSGGGDTQYF
TRBV5-6	TRBJ1-3	CASSFDVETGNTIYF
TRBV12-5	TRBJ1-1	CASGFSSVSETEAFF
TRBV10-3	TRBJ1-1	CAISDFNTEAFF